Shown below are 21 T cell receptor beta chains from a single sample sequenced in a study of blood T cell repertoires in COVID-19. Assay: immunoSEQ multiplex PCR; the TCRdb copy retains only in-frame clones and omits some. Of a few hundred thousand clones detected, 83% appear once; the ten largest clones hold about 8%. Source material: peripheral blood. All receptors derive from a woman aged 50 to 65 with acute or convalescent COVID-19.

The genes are TRBV11-2 and TRBJ2-5; no reliable D call. The CDR3 runs to 11 residues. V shed 5 bases and J shed 3 bases, with 4 bases lying between them. The germline V gene encodes CDR1 SGHAT and CDR2 FQNNGV. The CDR3 reads CASSAKETQYF. The CDR3 DNA is TGTGCCAGCAGCGCGAAAGAGACCCAGTACTTC.

The V call is TRBV4-3, the J call TRBJ1-3; D possibly corresponds to TRBD1 (5 bases). Trimming removed 4 bases at V and 0 bases at J, with 13 bases between. Germline assignment: CDR1 LGHNA and CDR2 YSLEER. The CDR3 consists of 16 residues. The CDR3 protein is CASSLGFGGSGNTIYF. CDR3 DNA sequence: TGCGCCAGCAGCCTGGGTTTCGGGGGCTCTGGAAACACCATATATTTT.

In nucleotides, the CDR3 is TGTGCCAGCAGTGAAGAGGGACTGAGTTCTGAGGCCCAGCATTTT. It codes for CASSEEGLSSEAQHF. The V gene is TRBV2, the J gene TRBJ1-5; possible D gene TRBD1, 5 bases. Germline CDR1 and CDR2: SNHLY and FYNNEI. Trimming shortened V by 1 base and J by 11 bases, and 18 bases separated the two germline ends. The CDR3 totals 15 residues.

The rearrangement joins TRBV28 to TRBJ1-2, with D possibly matching TRBD1 (5 bases). The germline V gene encodes CDR1 MDHEN and CDR2 SYDVKM. The CDR3 is made up of 13 amino acids. Trimming removed 11 bases from V and 5 bases from J, with 18 bases in between. CDR3 amino acids: CAYHNRDSYGYTF. For the CDR3, the DNA is TGTGCCTACCACAATAGGGACTCGTATGGCTACACCTTC.

The chain carries TRBV4-3 and TRBJ2-3; possible D gene TRBD2, 5 bases. This CDR3 comprises 14 residues. V shed 0 bases and J shed 8 bases, with 12 bases lying between them. Per the germline V gene, CDR1 is LGHNA and CDR2 is YSLEER. The CDR3 is CASSQEVKGGTQYF. In DNA, the CDR3 is TGCGCCAGCAGCCAAGAGGTGAAAGGAGGTACGCAGTATTTT.

This clone was recorded many times. The chain carries TRBV27 and TRBJ1-4, with D possibly being TRBD1 (6 bases). Germline assignment: CDR1 MNHEY and CDR2 SMNVEV (reference sequence). This CDR3 is 15 amino acids long. The V end lost 5 bases, the J end lost 3 bases, and 13 bases lay between the germline ends. CDR3 sequence reads: CASSGRGLANEKLFF. The CDR3 DNA follows: TGTGCCAGCAGTGGGCGGGGGCTAGCTAATGAAAAACTGTTTTTT.

In this sample, this clone turned up a few times. The rearrangement joins TRBV3-1 (or the pseudogene TRBV3-2) to TRBJ1-2, with D hard to call. This CDR3 comprises 15 residues. V lost 0 bases, J lost 5 bases, and 13 bases lay in between. The germline gives CDR1 LGHDT, CDR2 YNNKEL (reference sequence). This CDR3 reads CASSQETTIAYGYTF. DNA of the CDR3: TGTGCCAGCAGCCAAGAGACCACAATAGCTTATGGCTACACCTTC.

The chain recombines TRBV3-1 (or the pseudogene TRBV3-2) with TRBJ1-1, with a weak D call TRBD1 (5 bases). CDR3 size: 14 residues. V lost 4 bases and J lost 4, with 13 bases in between. Germline loops: CDR1 LGHDT, CDR2 YNNKEL (reference sequence). The DNA of the CDR3 is TGTGCCAGCAGCCTCGACTCCGGGGGCACTGAAGCTTTCTTT. It codes for CASSLDSGGTEAFF.

The chain has TRBV6-2 or TRBV6-3 and TRBJ2-1; the match to TRBD2 covers 11 bases. In germline, CDR1 is MNHEY, CDR2 SVGEGT. CDR3 length equals 16 residues. V was clipped by 4 bases and J by 6 bases; unmatched bases: 8. CDR3 nucleotides: TGTGCCAGCAGTTCCGCATCTAGCGGGGGGTTCAATGAGCAGTTCTTC. It translates to CASSSASSGGFNEQFF.

This chain uses TRBV28 with TRBJ2-7; 10 bases match TRBD1. With 3 bases clipped from V and 6 bases from J, the junction kept 5 bases outside the gene matches. The V gene's germline CDR1 is MDHEN and CDR2 SYDVKM. The length of the CDR3 is 14 residues. The CDR3 region is CASSFRTGGREQYF. CDR3 DNA sequence: TGTGCCAGCAGTTTCCGGACAGGGGGGCGCGAGCAGTACTTC.

The rearrangement links TRBV30 to TRBJ1-5; D not certain. Germline CDR1 is GTSNPN and CDR2 is SVGIG (reference sequence). CDR3 length equals 13 residues. V was pared by 5 bases and J by 6 bases, with 14 bases between. The DNA for the CDR3 is TGTGCCTGGGGCGGGATAGGGATTCAGCCCCAGCATTTT. Its protein product is CAWGGIGIQPQHF.

The rearrangement links TRBV6-5 to TRBJ2-3; TRBD2 agrees at 7 bases. There are 14 residues in the CDR3. The V segment lost 4 bases and the J segment 5 bases; nucleotides outside the gene matches: 6. The germline V gene encodes CDR1 MNHEY and CDR2 SVGAGI. The DNA of the CDR3 is TGTGCCAGCAGTTTACAGCGGGATGGAGATACGCAGTATTTT. Amino acid sequence: CASSLQRDGDTQYF.

This chain uses TRBV2 with TRBJ2-3; unclear D gene. The length of the CDR3 is 11 residues. Germline assignment: CDR1 SNHLY and CDR2 FYNNEI. V lost 2 bases to trimming and J lost 6 bases, with 3 bases between them. The CDR3 loop reads CASSERDTQYF. CDR3 coding DNA: TGTGCCAGCAGTGAACGGGATACGCAGTATTTT.

The chain recombines TRBV7-2 with TRBJ2-3; 9 nucleotides align to TRBD2. CDR1 and CDR2 from the germline V gene are SGHTA and FQGNSA. The CDR3 length is 17 residues. V was pared by 2 bases and J by 5 bases, with 11 bases of the junction left unmatched. The CDR3 coding sequence is TGTGCCAGCAGCTTAAAGGGCGGGGGGGCCGAAGTAGATACGCAGTATTTT. This translates into CASSLKGGGAEVDTQYF.

J is TRBJ2-2 and V is TRBV5-4, with D hard to call. Germline-derived CDR1 and CDR2 are SGHNT and YYREEE (reference sequence). The CDR3 loop spans 15 amino acids. Trimming stripped 0 bases from V and 3 bases from J, with 9 bases between. CDR3 coding DNA: TGTGCCAGCAGCTTGGTGGGTCGGGACACCGGGGAGCTGTTTTTT. This codes for CASSLVGRDTGELFF. Variable domain in full (rest from reference TRBV5-4 and TRBJ2-2): ETGVTQSPTHLIKTRGQQVTLRCSSQSGHNTVSWYQQALGQGPQFIFQYYREEENGRGNFPPRFSGLQFPNYSSELNVNALELDDSALYLCASSLVGRDTGELFFGEGSRLTVL.

V gene TRBV19 combines with J gene TRBJ2-5; TRBD1 matches 8 bases. Germline-derived CDR1 and CDR2 are LNHDA and SQIVND (reference sequence). This CDR3 is built from 15 residues. Trimming removed 6 bases from V and 5 bases from J; junction bases left unmatched: 11. CDR3: CASSWQGAFGETQYF. Written as DNA, the CDR3 is TGTGCCAGTAGCTGGCAGGGGGCCTTTGGGGAGACCCAGTACTTC.

This chain joins TRBV28 and TRBJ1-2, with D possibly being TRBD1 (6 bases). Germline V gene data show CDR1 as MDHEN and CDR2 as SYDVKM. This CDR3 is 14 amino acids long. The V gene lost 5 bases and the J gene lost 4 bases, with 14 bases spanning the gap. The CDR3 loop is CASSIGGASYGYTF. CDR3 in DNA: TGTGCCAGCAGTATAGGGGGGGCGAGCTATGGCTACACCTTC.

The rearrangement joins TRBV11-2 to TRBJ2-3; 10 positions agree with TRBD2. Germline CDR1 and CDR2: SGHAT and FQNNGV. This CDR3 region has 17 residues. V lost 0 bases and J lost 5; bases outside the gene matches: 8. CDR3 bases: TGTGCCAGCAGCTTAGATCCCACTAGCGGGGTGGGAGATACGCAGTATTTT. Translated: CASSLDPTSGVGDTQYF.

The V call is TRBV9, the J call TRBJ2-2, with 9 bases that match TRBD2. Trimming took 3 bases from V and 10 from J; bases not matched to a gene: 13. CDR1 is SGDLS, CDR2 YYNGEE, per germline. The CDR3 runs to 16 residues. The chain's CDR3 is CASSALAGLPSSELFF. CDR3 coding DNA: TGTGCCAGCAGCGCCCTAGCGGGACTACCAAGCTCGGAGCTGTTTTTT.

The chain joins TRBV4-2 to TRBJ1-3; D not resolved. This CDR3 region has 13 residues. Trimming shortened V by 0 bases and J by 4 bases, and 4 bases separated the two germline ends. CDR1 LGHNA and CDR2 YNFKEQ come from the germline V gene. The DNA for the CDR3 is TGTGCCAGCAGCCAAGATGAGGGAAACACCATATATTTT. Translated, it gives CASSQDEGNTIYF.

V gene TRBV29-1 combines with J gene TRBJ2-1; 8 nucleotides align to TRBD2. The V and J ends lost 4 bases and 10 bases, in that order; junction bases with no gene match: 6. The length of the CDR3 is 12 residues. Germline V CDR1 and CDR2: SQVTM, ANQGSEA. The CDR3 region is CSVGSGEDEQFF. In nucleotides, the CDR3 is TGCAGCGTTGGTAGCGGGGAAGACGAGCAGTTCTTC.